This TCR beta chain was identified in a study of cytomegalovirus exposure and HLA in healthy donors. Regarding the study as a whole: What a later analysis showed was that several of the most significant clusters appeared linked to common viral pathogens.

This clone has just one count. Its specificity is not known. The germline V gene has CDR1 MDHEN and CDR2 SYDVKM. Germline trimming cut 6 bases from V and 5 bases from J; bases unmatched to any gene: 3. CDR3 length: 12 residues. The PCR employed 60 Vbeta primers together with 13 Jbeta primers. Assay used: immunoSEQ multiplex PCR; TCRdb lists only in-frame clones, some missing. The sample has about 97,000 clones, roughly 76% seen once. This sequence originates from a man aged 35-49 years in good health and CMV-seronegative. V usage is TRBV28 and J usage is TRBJ2-7; the match to TRBD1 covers 8 bases. The sequencing input was PBMCs. CDR3 coding DNA: TGTGCCAGCAGGCAGACAGGGGACGAGCAGTACTTC. Amino acids: CASRQTGDEQYF.